This T cell receptor (beta chain) was sequenced during a study of tumor T cells in aggressive B-cell lymphoma. The method was immunoSEQ multiplex PCR; TCRdb's version includes in-frame clones alone and lacks a portion of them. The sample contains approximately 10,000 clones, 75% to 85% of which appear only once. Germline V gene sequence: CDR1 SGHAT, CDR2 FQNNGV. Trimming removed 1 base from V and 4 bases from J, with 14 bases in between. The CDR3 loop spans 16 amino acids. The sample consisted of tumor tissue. The clonotype originates from an adult with diffuse large B cell lymphoma. The rearrangement uses TRBV11-2 and TRBJ2-1; D not resolved. The CDR3 nucleotides are TGTGCCAGCAGCTTAGTCGAGAATTCTAGATACAATGAGCAGTTCTTC. It specifies CASSLVENSRYNEQFF.